This TCR beta chain was profiled in a study of cytomegalovirus exposure and HLA in healthy donors. Whole-study findings and limits: According to the study, around 160 TCR beta chains were cytomegalovirus-associated. Most sequenced TCRs were rare (though some public TCRs occurred in many donors).

CDR1 is SNHLY and CDR2 is FYNNEI in the germline V gene. This CDR3 has 17 amino acids. V was trimmed by 5 bases and J by 1 base, leaving 15 bases between them. The donors were members of the validation cohort comprising some 130 subjects, separate from the roughly 730-subject first cohort. The repertoire was sequenced with immunoSEQ multiplex PCR; TCRdb's copy has only in-frame clones and lacks some. This sample has 97,000 or so clones, with 87% found just once. Regarding this clone: As yet, its antigen is unknown.

Source material: PBMCs. V is TRBV2 and J is TRBJ2-6, with D possibly being TRBD1 (5 bases). The sequence derives from a woman in her 30s in good health and CMV-seronegative. CDR3 in amino acids: CASSPQGGISGANVLTF. The CDR3 DNA reads TGTGCCAGCAGTCCCCAGGGTGGCATATCTGGGGCCAACGTCCTGACTTTC.